This TCR beta chain derives from a study of metastatic and nonmetastatic thyroid tumors. The study's findings and limits: According to reports, the diversity of TCR beta was significantly higher in malignant thyroid tumors than in benign nodules, and this held in both blood and tumor samples.

TCRdb redid the clone calls on the PCR reads using MiXCR. The data contain tens of thousands of clones, 17% of them singletons. There were no patients who had received any treatment before thyroid surgery. The CDR3 runs 12 residues. V gave up 3 bases and J gave up 6 bases, with 9 bases separating them. Germline V gene data show CDR1 as SQVTM and CDR2 as ANQGSEA. As concerns this clone: The antigen remains undetermined.

V gene TRBV29-1 combines with J gene TRBJ2-1; no firm D call. The sequence came from a male donor with papillary thyroid cancer or a benign thyroid nodule (not recorded which). Some clones in this sample may be carry-over from other donors' samples. Specimen: blood. This chain's CDR3 is CSVDGPFNEQFF. CDR3 in DNA: TGCAGCGTTGATGGTCCTTTCAATGAGCAGTTCTTC.